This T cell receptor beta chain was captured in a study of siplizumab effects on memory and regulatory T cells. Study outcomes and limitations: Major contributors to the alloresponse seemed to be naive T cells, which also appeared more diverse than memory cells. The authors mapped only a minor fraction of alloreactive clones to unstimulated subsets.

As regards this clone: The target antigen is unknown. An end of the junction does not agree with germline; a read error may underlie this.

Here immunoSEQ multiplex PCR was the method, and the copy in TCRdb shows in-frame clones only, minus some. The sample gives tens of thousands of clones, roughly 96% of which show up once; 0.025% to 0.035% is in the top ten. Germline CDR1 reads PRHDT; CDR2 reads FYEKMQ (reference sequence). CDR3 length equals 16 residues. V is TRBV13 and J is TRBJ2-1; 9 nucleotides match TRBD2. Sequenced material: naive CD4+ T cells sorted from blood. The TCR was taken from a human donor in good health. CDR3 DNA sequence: TGTGCCAGCAGCTTAGGCCATAGCGGGGGCTACAATGCGCAGTTCTTC. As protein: CASSLGHSGGYNAQFF.